This TCR beta chain was documented in a study of blood T cell repertoires in COVID-19. V was clipped by 5 bases and J by 5 bases, with 9 bases between them. The CDR3 sequence is 12 residues long. CDR1 is LNHNV, CDR2 YYDKDF, per germline (reference sequence). Libraries were prepared by immunoSEQ multiplex PCR; TCRdb keeps only in-frame clonotypes and omits some of them. The table lists tens of thousands of clones, more than 80% of them singletons. The clonotype was recovered from a man aged 55 to 70 with acute or convalescent COVID-19. V is TRBV15 and J is TRBJ1-2; D is ambiguous. Sample: peripheral blood. This chain's CDR3 is CATSGSNYGYTF. The DNA of the CDR3 is TGTGCCACCAGCGGTAGTAATTATGGCTACACCTTC.